Following are 27 T cell receptor beta chains from one sample sequenced in a study of CD8+ T cells in alopecia areata. Regarding treatment: oral pan-JAK inhibitor, 5-10 mg twice daily. Extracted RNA was reverse transcribed into cDNA, the sequencing template. Sequenced by immunoSEQ multiplex PCR; TCRdb stores in-frame clones only, minus some. Of a few hundred thousand clones listed, 66% are singletons. Specimen: CD4+ T cells sorted from blood, collected at approximately week 45, from a patient treated with tofacitinib. The receptor set was obtained from a human donor with alopecia areata.

The chain links TRBV20-1 to TRBJ1-2, with D unclear. This CDR3 contains 11 residues. Germline values: CDR1 DFQATT, CDR2 SNEGSKA (reference sequence). Trimming stripped 5 bases from V and 6 bases from J, with 10 bases between. The CDR3 bases are TGCAGTGCTGTCACACCAGATGGCTACACCTTC. Translated, it gives CSAVTPDGYTF.

The genes are TRBV5-1 and TRBJ2-3; maybe TRBD2 (6 bases). From germline, CDR1 is SGHRS and CDR2 YFSETQ. There are 15 residues in the CDR3. Trimming left V 2 bases short and J 3 bases short, with 13 bases between. Here the CDR3 DNA reads TGCGCCAGCAGCTTTAACAAGCGGGCGACAGATACGCAGTATTTT. Amino acid sequence: CASSFNKRATDTQYF.

V and J are TRBV27 and TRBJ2-3; tentative D call: TRBD1 (5 bases). The CDR3 covers 14 residues. V gave up 4 bases and J gave up 1 base, with 9 bases separating them. The germline V gene encodes CDR1 MNHEY and CDR2 SMNVEV (reference sequence). The CDR3 loop is CASSSPGRTDTQYF. The CDR3 DNA is TGTGCCAGCAGTTCACCAGGGCGCACAGATACGCAGTATTTT.

This clone was detected only once. The V gene is TRBV7-3, the J gene TRBJ2-1, with D possibly TRBD1 on 6 matching bases. The V gene's germline CDR1 is SGHTA and CDR2 FQGTGA. The CDR3 length is 16 residues. The ends were cut back, 0 bases at V and 4 bases at J, with 13 bases in the middle. CDR3 nucleotide sequence: TGTGCCAGCAGCTTAACCGGGACATCCAAATACAATGAGCAGTTCTTC. Translating gives CASSLTGTSKYNEQFF.

This clone is a singleton in its sample. As DNA, the CDR3 is TGTGCCAGCACCCGACGAGGGTCAACCTCCTACGAGCAGTACTTC. Amino acid sequence: CASTRRGSTSYEQYF. The chain employs TRBV5-6 and TRBJ2-7; D may be TRBD2 (5 bases). The CDR3 spans 15 residues. Trimming took 6 bases from V and 0 from J, leaving 16 bases between them. In germline, CDR1 is SGHDT, CDR2 YYEEEE. The full variable domain, its missing parts supplied by reference TRBV5-6 and TRBJ2-7, is DAGVTQSPTHLIKTRGQQVTLRCSPKSGHDTVSWYQQALGQGPQFIFQYYEEEERQRGNFPDRFSGHQFPNYSSELNVNALLLGDSALYLCASTRRGSTSYEQYFGPGTRLTVT.

The V call is TRBV15, the J call TRBJ2-1; D is unclear. The CDR3 length is 15 residues. Per germline, CDR1 LNHNV and CDR2 YYDKDF (reference sequence). The ends were cut back, 1 base at V and 7 bases at J, with 14 bases in the middle. CDR3 sequence reads: CATSRGSNRRNEQFF. Written as DNA, the CDR3 is TGTGCCACCAGCAGAGGGTCGAACCGAAGGAATGAGCAGTTCTTC. Combining the CDR3 with reference TRBV15 and TRBJ2-1 gives the whole variable domain DAMVIQNPRYQVTQFGKPVTLSCSQTLNHNVMYWYQQKSSQAPKLLFHYYDKDFNNEADTPDNFQSRRPNTSFCFLDIRSPGLGDTAMYLCATSRGSNRRNEQFFGPGTRLTVL.

On this clone: Additional DNA sequences in this sample encode the identical CDR3. The chain employs TRBV29-1 and TRBJ1-1; the D is unclear. V lost 3 bases, J lost 0 bases, and 8 bases lay in between. Germline V gene sequence: CDR1 SQVTM, CDR2 ANQGSEA. This CDR3 comprises 13 residues. This CDR3 is CSVERRMNTEAFF. CDR3 sequence (DNA): TGCAGCGTTGAGCGGAGAATGAACACTGAAGCTTTCTTT.

This rearrangement joins TRBV30 to TRBJ2-6, with D maybe TRBD1 (5 bases). Deletions cut 7 bases from V and 1 base from J, with 11 bases between. The CDR3 has 14 residues. Looked up from germline, CDR1 is GTSNPN and CDR2 is SVGIG (reference sequence). CDR3 sequence: CASNRKSGANVLTF. The CDR3 DNA reads as TGTGCCTCGAACAGGAAATCTGGGGCCAACGTCCTGACTTTC. The full variable domain, rest sourced from reference TRBV30 and TRBJ2-6, is SQTIHQWPATLVQPVGSPLSLECTVEGTSNPNLYWYRQAAGRGLQLLFYSVGIGQISSEVPQNLSASRPQDRQFILSSKKLLLSDSGFYLCASNRKSGANVLTFGAGSRLTVL.

The genes are TRBV19 and TRBJ2-7; TRBD1 might be the D (6 bases). V was trimmed by 5 bases and J by 4 bases, leaving 9 bases between them. CDR3 length: 12 residues. Germline CDR1 and CDR2: LNHDA and SQIVND (reference sequence). DNA of the CDR3: TGTGCCAGTAGTGCCGACAGGTACGAGCAGTACTTC. This sequence encodes CASSADRYEQYF.

V is TRBV2 and J is TRBJ1-2, with 7 bases fitting TRBD1. CDR3 size: 16 residues. V was clipped by 3 bases and J by 8 bases; unmatched bases: 15. Germline V lookup: CDR1 SNHLY, CDR2 FYNNEI. Here the CDR3 reads CASSETGRGEEGGYTF. The CDR3 DNA follows: TGTGCCAGCAGTGAGACAGGGCGTGGGGAGGAGGGAGGCTACACCTTC.

The chain carries TRBV20-1 and TRBJ2-5; D is ambiguous. Germline V CDR1 and CDR2: DFQATT, SNEGSKA (reference sequence). This CDR3 is 11 amino acids long. V was shortened by 3 bases and J by 5 bases, with 7 bases between the two germline ends. The chain's CDR3 is CSASPLETQYF. CDR3 DNA: TGCAGTGCTAGCCCCCTGGAGACCCAGTACTTC.

This clone has a handful of counts. Compared with germline, one end of the junction differs, possibly owing to a read error. The chain combines TRBV5-1 with TRBJ2-3, with 12 bases fitting TRBD2. The CDR3 is made up of 16 amino acids. Germline CDR1 SGHRS, CDR2 YFSETQ. The CDR3 region has the DNA TGCGCCAGCAGATTGGAAGGGGGACTAGCGGGAGATACGCAGTATTTT. Translating gives CASRLEGGLAGDTQYF.

This clone was seen a handful of times. The chain joins TRBV4-3 to TRBJ2-7; 7 nucleotides agree with TRBD1. The CDR3 contains 15 residues. Germline V gene sequence: CDR1 LGHNA, CDR2 YSLEER. V was pared by 1 base and J by 1 base, with 4 bases of the junction left unmatched. As DNA, the CDR3 is TGCGCCAGCAGCCAAGCAGGGGGTATATCCTACGAGCAGTACTTC. It codes for CASSQAGGISYEQYF.

The chain carries TRBV15 and TRBJ1-5; D not resolved. The germline gives CDR1 LNHNV, CDR2 YYDKDF (reference sequence). The CDR3 is made up of 15 amino acids. V lost 0 bases and J 3 bases, leaving 9 bases between the germline ends. CDR3 DNA: TGTGCCACCAGCAGAGATAAGTTGGTCAATCAGCCCCAGCATTTT. This codes for CATSRDKLVNQPQHF.

The genes are TRBV4-1 and TRBJ1-1; D is uncertain. Per the germline V gene, CDR1 is MGHRA and CDR2 is YSYEKL. The CDR3 runs 13 residues. V was clipped by 1 base and J by 4 bases, with 7 bases between them. DNA for the CDR3: TGCGCCAGCAGCCAAGGGAGTGCCACTGAAGCTTTCTTT. This encodes CASSQGSATEAFF.

This chain links TRBV5-6 with TRBJ2-2; D gene ambiguous. Germline assignment: CDR1 SGHDT and CDR2 YYEEEE. V was trimmed by 2 bases and J by 5 bases, leaving 7 bases between them. The CDR3 has 13 amino acids. The DNA of the CDR3 is TGTGCCAGCAGCTTCGGAGAAACCGGGGAGCTGTTTTTT. It translates to CASSFGETGELFF. Variable domain in full (rest from reference TRBV5-6 and TRBJ2-2): DAGVTQSPTHLIKTRGQQVTLRCSPKSGHDTVSWYQQALGQGPQFIFQYYEEEERQRGNFPDRFSGHQFPNYSSELNVNALLLGDSALYLCASSFGETGELFFGEGSRLTVL.

The table lists this clone with many counts. V and J are TRBV30 and TRBJ2-2; 8 bases fit TRBD1. The CDR3 spans 14 residues. V lost 3 bases and J lost 4; bases outside the gene matches: 4. Germline-derived CDR1 and CDR2 are GTSNPN and SVGIG (reference sequence). CDR3 loop: CAWSRGRGTGELFF. As DNA, the CDR3 is TGTGCCTGGAGCAGGGGGCGCGGCACCGGGGAGCTGTTTTTT.

This rearrangement joins TRBV7-2 to TRBJ1-1, with D possibly TRBD1 on 5 matching bases. From germline, CDR1 is SGHTA and CDR2 FQGNSA. The CDR3 has 15 amino acids. The V end was cut by 5 bases, the J end by 5 bases, with 18 bases between. The CDR3 reads CASSERGFVGTEAFF. As DNA, the CDR3 is TGTGCCAGCAGCGAAAGGGGATTCGTTGGGACTGAAGCTTTCTTT.

This clone has a handful of counts. The V call is TRBV23-1, the J call TRBJ1-5; no clear D. TRBV23-1 is an open reading frame, and its role is uncertain. V dropped 11 bases and J dropped 7 bases, with 18 bases sitting between them. The CDR3 is made up of 13 amino acids. As DNA, the CDR3 is TGCGCCCCATCCCGGAGGCGGTGGCAGCCCCAGCATTTT. Amino acid sequence: CAPSRRRWQPQHF.

CDR3 loop: CAWSDGEGEEAFF. In DNA form, the CDR3 reads TGTGCCTGGAGTGACGGGGAAGGGGAAGAAGCTTTCTTT. This chain uses TRBV30 with TRBJ1-1; D might be TRBD1 (5 bases). Germline CDR1 reads GTSNPN; CDR2 reads SVGIG (reference sequence). The V end was cut by 1 base, the J end by 8 bases, with 14 bases between. This CDR3 region has 13 residues.

The rearrangement links TRBV28 to TRBJ2-7; D gene uncertain. The CDR3 has 11 residues. Germline CDR1 and CDR2: MDHEN and SYDVKM. The germline V and J ends were trimmed by 7 bases and 3 bases, with 7 bases remaining between them. In DNA, the CDR3 is TGTGCCAGCACTTCAGTCTACGAGCAGTACTTC. Protein sequence: CASTSVYEQYF. Filled out from reference TRBV28 and TRBJ2-7, the complete variable domain reads DVKVTQSSRYLVKRTGEKVFLECVQDMDHENMFWYRQDPGLGLRLIYFSYDVKMKEKGDIPEGYSVSREKKERFSLILESASTNQTSMYLCASTSVYEQYFGPGTRLTVT.

The rearrangement uses TRBV29-1 and TRBJ2-7; a possible D gene is TRBD1 (6 bases). Germline values: CDR1 SQVTM, CDR2 ANQGSEA. V was pared by 1 base and J by 6 bases, with 10 bases between. CDR3 size: 12 residues. CDR3 sequence reads: CSVEGQGPEQYF. CDR3 DNA: TGCAGCGTTGAAGGGCAGGGGCCCGAGCAGTACTTC.

This clone was seen at least ten times. The chain combines TRBV4-3 with TRBJ2-7; 9 positions match TRBD1. In germline, CDR1 is LGHNA, CDR2 YSLEER. The CDR3 contains 16 residues. Losses at the gene ends were 2 bases for V and 2 bases for J; bases not matched to a gene: 7. CDR3: CASSQYPGQGTYEQYF. The CDR3, as DNA: TGCGCCAGCAGCCAATATCCGGGACAGGGAACCTACGAGCAGTACTTC.

Only a few counts were recorded for this clone. The chain links TRBV7-2 to TRBJ2-3; 7 nucleotides match TRBD2. J lost 2 bases, V lost 5 bases, and 4 bases had no gene match. This CDR3 region has 14 residues. Germline lookup yields CDR1 SGHTA and CDR2 FQGNSA. CDR3 bases: TGTGCCAGCAGCCGGGACTACGACACAGATACGCAGTATTTT. Encoded protein: CASSRDYDTDTQYF.

CDR3 sequence: CSAAAGPLAKNIQYF. As DNA, the CDR3 is TGCAGCGCCGCGGCGGGACCTCTAGCCAAAAACATTCAGTACTTC. The chain couples TRBV29-1 to TRBJ2-4, with a possible D match to TRBD2 (6 bases). This CDR3 is 15 amino acids long. CDR1 SQVTM and CDR2 ANQGSEA come from the germline V gene. Trimming took 7 bases from V and 0 from J, leaving 16 bases between them.

This CDR3 reads CASSEELFRGNQETQYF. The CDR3 DNA reads as TGTGCCAGCAGTGAAGAACTATTTCGGGGGAACCAAGAGACCCAGTACTTC. The chain has TRBV6-1 and TRBJ2-5, with a tentative D call TRBD2 (6 bases). The CDR3 totals 17 residues. From germline, CDR1 is MNHNS and CDR2 SASEGT. V shed 1 base and J shed 0 bases, with 15 bases lying between them.

The table lists this clone with a few counts. The genes are TRBV29-1 and TRBJ1-5; D is ambiguous. This CDR3 has 12 amino acids. Germline loops: CDR1 SQVTM, CDR2 ANQGSEA. The V and J ends lost 7 bases and 0 bases respectively, with 7 bases between them. CDR3 in amino acids: CSAGYSNQPQHF. As DNA, the CDR3 is TGCAGCGCGGGGTATAGCAATCAGCCCCAGCATTTT.